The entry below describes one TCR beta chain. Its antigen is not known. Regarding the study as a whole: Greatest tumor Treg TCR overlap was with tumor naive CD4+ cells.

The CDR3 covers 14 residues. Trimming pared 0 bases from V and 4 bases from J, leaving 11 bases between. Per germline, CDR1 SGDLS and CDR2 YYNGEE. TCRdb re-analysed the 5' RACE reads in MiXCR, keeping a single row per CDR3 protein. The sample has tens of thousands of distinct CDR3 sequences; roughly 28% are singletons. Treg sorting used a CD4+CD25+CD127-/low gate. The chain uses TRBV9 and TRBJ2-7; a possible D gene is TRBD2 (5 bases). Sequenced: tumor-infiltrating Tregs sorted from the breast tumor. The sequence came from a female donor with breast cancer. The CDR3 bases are TGTGCCAGCAGCGTAGGTCGGGGAGAGTACGAGCAGTACTTC. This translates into CASSVGRGEYEQYF.